This T cell receptor beta chain originates from a study of shared clonotypes between healthy human individuals. Study-wide results and limits: The small donor group covered limited genetic and exposure diversity.

Germline values: CDR1 SEHNR, CDR2 FQNEAQ (reference sequence). Trimming removed 2 bases at V and 2 bases at J, with 17 bases between. The CDR3 has 17 amino acids. As for this clone: The antigen remains unidentified.

CD45RO negativity and positive selection for CCR7 defined naive CD8 cells, a population that excluded terminally differentiated effector memory CD45RA+ cells. The assay was immunoSEQ multiplex PCR, and TCRdb's table has in-frame clones only and misses some. The data hold roughly 2 million clones, with about 95% observed a single time. Material for sequencing was naive CD8+ T cells sorted from blood. The clonotype comes from a man between 18 and 29 years old in good health. J is TRBJ2-3 and V is TRBV7-9; a possible D gene is TRBD2 (5 bases). CDR3 region: CASSLSGLGSLTDTQYF. The CDR3 DNA reads as TGTGCCAGCAGCTTATCCGGACTGGGCTCCCTCACAGATACGCAGTATTTT.